The entry below describes one T cell receptor beta chain. With survey level as its setting, the immunoSEQ assay was v3.0. Some clones are missing from TCRdb's copy, which holds only in-frame ones; the method was immunoSEQ multiplex PCR. The sample lists around 26,000 clones, more than 65% occurring once. The source of the sample is a study of long-term antiretroviral therapy in people with HIV. Germline V gene sequence: CDR1 SGHRS, CDR2 YFSETQ. With 2 bases removed from V and 0 bases from J, the gap between germline ends came to 5 bases. The CDR3 is 13 residues long. This sequence was found in a man aged 50 to 60 with HIV. J is TRBJ1-1 and V is TRBV5-1; D remains ambiguous. The sample here was unsorted PBMCs, taken 3 years after starting antiretroviral therapy. The DNA of the CDR3 is TGCGCCAGCAGCTTTCGGGTGAACACTGAAGCTTTCTTT. Translated: CASSFRVNTEAFF.